This is a list of T cell receptor beta chains from one sample in a study of blood T cell repertoires in COVID-19. Sequencing used immunoSEQ multiplex PCR; TCRdb keeps in-frame clones, though not all of them. The sample lists 130,000 or so clones; more than 70% were seen once. The sequencing input was peripheral blood. The receptors were sampled from a man over 45 with acute or convalescent COVID-19. Both conserved end residues are part of each CDR3. A row's size may be missing; if present it is once, few, many or a size class.

CDR3aa: CASSLGAGTEAFF
v_gene: TRBV12-3/TRBV12-4
j_gene: TRBJ1-1
abundance: NA

CDR3aa: CASSSGTGAPLNPTF
v_gene: TRBV3-1/TRBV3-2
j_gene: TRBJ1-4
abundance: NA

CDR3aa: CASSLKPYGGNTEAFF
v_gene: TRBV27
j_gene: TRBJ1-1
abundance: NA

CDR3aa: CASSYEGPRNTDTQYF
v_gene: TRBV5-1
j_gene: TRBJ2-3
abundance: NA

CDR3aa: CASSEWATQETQYF
v_gene: TRBV10-2
j_gene: TRBJ2-5
abundance: NA

CDR3aa: CASGLVTAQGTYEQYF
v_gene: TRBV12-5
j_gene: TRBJ2-7
abundance: NA

CDR3aa: CASRIRTGGTNTEAFF
v_gene: TRBV6-6
j_gene: TRBJ1-1
abundance: NA

CDR3aa: CASNDRGGSGYTF
v_gene: TRBV6-5
j_gene: TRBJ1-2
abundance: NA

CDR3aa: CASSFRVQETQYF
v_gene: TRBV27
j_gene: TRBJ2-5
abundance: NA

CDR3aa: CASSLYPRGELFF
v_gene: TRBV5-6
j_gene: TRBJ2-2
abundance: few

CDR3aa: CASSPGQGYGYTF
v_gene: TRBV5-1
j_gene: TRBJ1-2
abundance: NA

CDR3aa: CASSQEAGAQETQYF
v_gene: TRBV4-1
j_gene: TRBJ2-5
abundance: NA

CDR3aa: CASSLELAGGPDTQYF
v_gene: TRBV2
j_gene: TRBJ2-3
abundance: NA

CDR3aa: CASSFDSVTEAFF
v_gene: TRBV5-1
j_gene: TRBJ1-1
abundance: once

CDR3aa: CASSLRRNTEAFF
v_gene: TRBV5-4
j_gene: TRBJ1-1
abundance: NA

CDR3aa: CASSSGQVTIWEKLFF
v_gene: TRBV5-6
j_gene: TRBJ1-4
abundance: NA

CDR3aa: CASSLAGTGLLGELFF
v_gene: TRBV28
j_gene: TRBJ2-2
abundance: NA

CDR3aa: CASSVATDTQYF
v_gene: TRBV9
j_gene: TRBJ2-3
abundance: once

CDR3aa: CASSPRGQGAGETQYF
v_gene: TRBV18
j_gene: TRBJ2-5
abundance: NA

CDR3aa: CASSRITGTIGDYGYTF
v_gene: TRBV5-1
j_gene: TRBJ1-2
abundance: once

CDR3aa: CAIKRPDTDTQYF
v_gene: TRBV10-3
j_gene: TRBJ2-3
abundance: NA

CDR3aa: CASSLGTGSYYGYTF
v_gene: TRBV5-6
j_gene: TRBJ1-2
abundance: NA

CDR3aa: CASSRDRKDGYTF
v_gene: TRBV6-4
j_gene: TRBJ1-2
abundance: few

CDR3aa: CASSLGSSVYEQYF
v_gene: TRBV10-3
j_gene: TRBJ2-7
abundance: NA

CDR3aa: CASSGGEKLFF
v_gene: TRBV2
j_gene: TRBJ1-4
abundance: NA

CDR3aa: CASSLYAGAAYEQYF
v_gene: TRBV7-9
j_gene: TRBJ2-7
abundance: NA

CDR3aa: CASSPSRETQYF
v_gene: TRBV18
j_gene: TRBJ2-5
abundance: NA

CDR3aa: CASSLVGGNTEAFF
v_gene: TRBV7-8
j_gene: TRBJ1-1
abundance: NA